A single sample gave rise to the 27 T cell receptor beta chains below, sequenced in a study of neoadjuvant anti-PD-1 for oral cavity cancer. Generated by immunoSEQ multiplex PCR, the TCRdb table keeps only in-frame clones and is missing some. The sample shows about 9,300 clones, approximately 62% of them seen only once. The sequencing here drew on tumor tissue, taken before nivolumab (anti-PD-1) treatment. These TCRs come from a person aged 35 to 85 with oral cavity squamous cell carcinoma.

This clone was seen a single time. The CDR3 here is CASSPVGLGAFF. CDR3 bases: TGTGCCAGCAGCCCCGTGGGCCTCGGAGCTTTCTTT. The chain uses TRBV7-8 and TRBJ1-1, with D unclear. The V gene's germline CDR1 is SGHVS and CDR2 FQNEAQ. Trimming removed 5 bases from V and 10 bases from J, with 14 bases in between. CDR3 size: 12 residues.

The chain combines TRBV2 with TRBJ2-5; maybe TRBD2 (6 bases). The CDR3 has 15 residues. Germline CDR1 is SNHLY and CDR2 is FYNNEI. Trimming pared 4 bases from V and 5 bases from J, leaving 17 bases between. Written as DNA, the CDR3 is TGTGCCAGCAGTGTGTGGAGGCGGGGCGGGGAGACCCAGTACTTC. Encoded protein: CASSVWRRGGETQYF.

This sequence joins TRBV6-5 and TRBJ2-4; the D is unclear. Germline loops: CDR1 MNHEY, CDR2 SVGAGI. With 8 bases removed from V and 9 bases from J, the gap between germline ends came to 14 bases. The CDR3 consists of 12 residues. CDR3 in DNA: TGTGCCAGCGGGCCGTATCTGGGCATTCAGTACTTC. Translation gives CASGPYLGIQYF.

The chain uses TRBV19 and TRBJ1-4; weak D call: TRBD1 (6 bases). This CDR3 region has 15 residues. Germline CDR1 LNHDA, CDR2 SQIVND (reference sequence). V gave up 5 bases and J gave up 6 bases, with 16 bases separating them. CDR3 in DNA: TGTGCCAGTAGTCCTCGACAGGCAGGGGATGAAAAACTGTTTTTT. This sequence encodes CASSPRQAGDEKLFF. The entire variable domain, with the rest obtained from reference TRBV19 and TRBJ1-4, is as follows: DGGITQSPKYLFRKEGQNVTLSCEQNLNHDAMYWYRQDPGQGLRLIYYSQIVNDFQKGDIAEGYSVSREKKESFPLTVTSAQKNPTAFYLCASSPRQAGDEKLFFGSGTQLSVL.

The V and J genes are TRBV2 and TRBJ2-3; D is undetermined. Between the trimmed V and J ends, which lost 8 bases and 2 bases, there was a span of 8 bases. CDR1 and CDR2 from the germline V gene are SNHLY and FYNNEI. CDR3 size: 12 residues. CDR3 residues: CASHYHTDTQYF. In nucleotides, the CDR3 is TGTGCCAGCCACTATCACACAGATACGCAGTATTTT.

The chain couples TRBV18 to TRBJ1-3; TRBD1 agrees at 8 bases. With V trimmed by 5 bases and J by 1 base, 4 bases remained unmatched. The germline V gene encodes CDR1 KGHSH and CDR2 LQKENI. The CDR3 is 15 amino acids. The CDR3 coding sequence is TGTGCCAGCTCAGAAGACAGGGGATCTGGAAACACCATATATTTT. It codes for CASSEDRGSGNTIYF.

The gene calls are TRBV18 and TRBJ2-7; maybe TRBD1 (6 bases). V was pared by 5 bases and J by 5 bases, with 13 bases between. This CDR3 has 13 amino acids. The germline V gene has CDR1 KGHSH and CDR2 LQKENI. CDR3 bases: TGTGCCAGCTCAGGGGGCCGAGATAACGAGCAGTACTTC. Its protein product is CASSGGRDNEQYF.

The chain joins TRBV18 to TRBJ1-4; D is uncertain. This CDR3 has 13 amino acids. Germline V gives CDR1 KGHSH, CDR2 LQKENI. V lost 2 bases to trimming and J lost 8 bases, with 9 bases between them. The chain's CDR3 is CASSPGVEEKLFF. DNA of the CDR3: TGTGCCAGCTCACCAGGGGTGGAGGAAAAACTGTTTTTT.

This chain uses TRBV2 with TRBJ2-2; a weak D match, TRBD1 (6 bases). Trimming pared 2 bases from V and 5 bases from J, leaving 12 bases between. The germline CDR1 and CDR2 sequences are SNHLY and FYNNEI. The CDR3 totals 15 residues. The CDR3 nucleotides read TGTGCCAGCAGTGAAACTCTACAGGGAACCGGGGAGCTGTTTTTT. This gives the protein CASSETLQGTGELFF.

The rearrangement uses TRBV15 and TRBJ2-1, with 7 bases matching TRBD1. V lost 3 bases, J lost 0 bases, and 5 bases stayed unmatched. The germline CDR1 and CDR2 sequences are LNHNV and YYDKDF (reference sequence). The CDR3 is 16 amino acids. The CDR3 sequence: CATSSLPGGSYNEQFF. The DNA of the CDR3 is TGTGCCACCAGCAGTTTACCAGGGGGCTCCTACAATGAGCAGTTCTTC.

This clone showed up just a few times. J is TRBJ2-7 and V is TRBV30; weak D call: TRBD2 (6 bases). V shed 5 bases and J shed 0 bases, with 17 bases lying between them. The germline CDR1 and CDR2 sequences are GTSNPN and SVGIG (reference sequence). This CDR3 spans 15 amino acids. The CDR3 DNA follows: TGTGCCTGGTCTCTCGCTACGGGACTCTCCTACGAGCAGTACTTC. This encodes CAWSLATGLSYEQYF.

This chain links TRBV6-1 with TRBJ1-1; a possible D gene is TRBD1 (5 bases). CDR1 and CDR2 from the germline V gene are MNHNS and SASEGT. The ends were cut back, 6 bases at V and 1 base at J, with 9 bases in the middle. This CDR3 contains 13 residues. CDR3 DNA: TGTGCCAGCAGGAGGGACCAGAACACTGAAGCTTTCTTT. It codes for CASRRDQNTEAFF.

The chain recombines TRBV9 with TRBJ1-2; 7 nucleotides align to TRBD1. CDR1 SGDLS and CDR2 YYNGEE come from the germline V gene. The CDR3 has 15 residues. Unmatched junction bases numbered 8, after V lost 2 bases and J lost 4 bases. Written as DNA, the CDR3 is TGTGCCAGCAGCGTGGGGACAGAGGTTGGCTATGGCTACACCTTC. As protein: CASSVGTEVGYGYTF.

The chain is built from TRBV10-3 and TRBJ2-1; 11 positions agree with TRBD2. CDR1 is ENHRY, CDR2 SYGVKD, per germline. This CDR3 contains 18 residues. Losses at the gene ends were 6 bases for V and 0 bases for J; bases not matched to a gene: 10. The CDR3 here is CAISMGLAVSSSYNEQFF. The CDR3 bases are TGTGCCATCAGCATGGGACTAGCGGTCTCGAGCTCCTACAATGAGCAGTTCTTC.

The chain has TRBV19 and TRBJ1-5, with D perhaps TRBD1 (5 bases). Germline values: CDR1 LNHDA, CDR2 SQIVND (reference sequence). There are 14 residues in the CDR3. V lost 4 bases to trimming and J lost 7 bases, with 14 bases between them. This CDR3 is CASSTQGIGQPQHF. As DNA, the CDR3 is TGTGCCAGTAGTACCCAGGGAATCGGCCAGCCCCAGCATTTT.

This clone turned up a few times. The chain has TRBV5-1 and TRBJ1-1, with D uncertain. V lost 4 bases, J lost 0 bases, and 7 bases lay in between. CDR1 and CDR2 from the germline V gene are SGHRS and YFSETQ. This CDR3 has 13 amino acids. The CDR3 is CASSVNVNTEAFF. In DNA, the CDR3 is TGCGCCAGCAGCGTAAACGTGAACACTGAAGCTTTCTTT.

The rearrangement uses TRBV4-2 and TRBJ2-7, with 7 bases aligning to TRBD2. This CDR3 is 16 amino acids long. The V gene's germline CDR1 is LGHNA and CDR2 YNFKEQ. The trim removed 1 base at V and 5 bases at J, leaving 11 bases unmatched. CDR3 sequence (DNA): TGTGCCAGCAGCCAAGCTAGTAACAGCGGGGCTGACGAGCAGTACTTC. Amino acid sequence: CASSQASNSGADEQYF.

The chain has TRBV28 and TRBJ2-7; possibly TRBD2 for D (6 bases). The CDR3 runs 14 residues. V was pared by 4 bases and J by 0 bases, with 10 bases between. Germline V lookup: CDR1 MDHEN, CDR2 SYDVKM. In nucleotides, the CDR3 is TGTGCCAGCAGTTCCGGGGACTCCTCCTACGAGCAGTACTTC. Encoded protein: CASSSGDSSYEQYF.

The chain recombines TRBV6-4 with TRBJ2-1; 9 nucleotides line up with TRBD2. Germline V gene lookup returns CDR1 MRHNA and CDR2 SNTAGT. After removal of 0 bases from V and 8 bases from J, the junction contained 5 bases not matched to a gene. The CDR3 sequence is 15 residues long. CDR3 in DNA: TGTGCCAGCAGTGACTCCCTAGCGGGATTTGATGAGCAGTTCTTC. This translates into CASSDSLAGFDEQFF.

This chain links TRBV19 with TRBJ2-2, with 7 bases identical to TRBD1. Germline CDR1 and CDR2: LNHDA and SQIVND (reference sequence). V gave up 1 base and J gave up 1 base; unmatched junction bases: 0. The CDR3 is 15 amino acids. CDR3 region: CASSIGQGNTGELFF. The CDR3 DNA reads as TGTGCCAGTAGTATAGGACAGGGGAACACCGGGGAGCTGTTTTTT.

This clone has a handful of counts. The genes are TRBV11-3 and TRBJ2-1, with D possibly matching TRBD1 (6 bases). The V end lost 0 bases, the J end lost 5 bases, and 14 bases lay between the germline ends. This CDR3 is built from 16 residues. The germline V gene encodes CDR1 SGHNT and CDR2 YENEEA. The CDR3 coding sequence is TGTGCCAGCAGCTTAGAACAGGGCGGAGTTAACAATGAGCAGTTCTTC. It is translated as CASSLEQGGVNNEQFF.

This chain links TRBV27 with TRBJ2-7, with a tentative D call TRBD2 (5 bases). The length of the CDR3 is 15 residues. Germline V gene data show CDR1 as MNHEY and CDR2 as SMNVEV (reference sequence). The V end was cut by 0 bases, the J end by 1 base, with 10 bases between. Here the CDR3 DNA reads TGTGCCAGCAGTTTATCGGGTTGGACTTCCTACGAGCAGTACTTC. This translates into CASSLSGWTSYEQYF.

The V and J genes are TRBV11-3 and TRBJ2-3; D is unresolved. V lost 3 bases and J 1 base, leaving 11 bases between the germline ends. Germline CDR1 is SGHNT and CDR2 is YENEEA. This CDR3 region has 15 residues. DNA for the CDR3: TGTGCCAGCAGCTTGGGGATAGGGCGCACAGATACGCAGTATTTT. Translated: CASSLGIGRTDTQYF.

This chain joins TRBV28 and TRBJ1-5; D perhaps matches TRBD1 (6 bases). The germline V gene encodes CDR1 MDHEN and CDR2 SYDVKM. The CDR3 runs to 14 residues. Trimming took 2 bases from V and 8 from J, leaving 13 bases between them. CDR3 DNA sequence: TGTGCCAGCAGTTTACCCAGGGGCTGGGAGCCCCAGCATTTT. It encodes CASSLPRGWEPQHF.

The chain combines TRBV5-1 with TRBJ1-5; 7 nucleotides align to TRBD1. Germline V lookup: CDR1 SGHRS, CDR2 YFSETQ. CDR3 length: 16 amino acids. J lost 7 bases, V lost 0 bases, and 10 bases had no gene match. The CDR3 DNA reads as TGCGCCAGCAGCTTGGGGGATCATCAGGGGGGCCAGCCCCAGCATTTT. Amino acid sequence: CASSLGDHQGGQPQHF.

This chain links TRBV5-1 with TRBJ1-2; D is unclear. CDR1 SGHRS and CDR2 YFSETQ come from the germline V gene. This CDR3 contains 13 residues. The ends were cut back, 2 bases at V and 6 bases at J, with 11 bases in the middle. CDR3 amino acids: CASSFEGRDGYTF. CDR3 sequence (DNA): TGCGCCAGCAGCTTCGAGGGAAGGGATGGCTACACCTTC.

This clone has a handful of counts. The chain recombines TRBV7-2 with TRBJ2-5; TRBD2 might be the D (6 bases). The CDR3 is 13 amino acids. Deletions cut 5 bases from V and 5 bases from J, with 12 bases between. Germline values: CDR1 SGHTA, CDR2 FQGNSA. Here the CDR3 DNA reads TGTGCCAGCAGCCGCGGGGTGGCGGAGACCCAGTACTTC. This gives the protein CASSRGVAETQYF.